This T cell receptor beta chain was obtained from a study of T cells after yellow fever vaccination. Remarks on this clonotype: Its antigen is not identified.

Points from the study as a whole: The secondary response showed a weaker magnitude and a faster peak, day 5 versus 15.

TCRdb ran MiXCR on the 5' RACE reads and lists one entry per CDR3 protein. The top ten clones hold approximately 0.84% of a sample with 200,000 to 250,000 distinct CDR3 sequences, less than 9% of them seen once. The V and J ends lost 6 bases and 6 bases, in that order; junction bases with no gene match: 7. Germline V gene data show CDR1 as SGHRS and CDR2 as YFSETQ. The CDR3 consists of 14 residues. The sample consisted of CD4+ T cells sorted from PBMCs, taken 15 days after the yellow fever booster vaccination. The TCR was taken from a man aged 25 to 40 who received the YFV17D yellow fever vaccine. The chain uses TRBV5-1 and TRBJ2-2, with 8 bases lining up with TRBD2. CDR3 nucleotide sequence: TGCGCCAGCAAAGGACTAGCTTCGGCCGGGGAGCTGTTTTTT. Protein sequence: CASKGLASAGELFF.